The rows below give T cell receptor beta chains drawn from one sample of a study of response to subunit inactivated influenza vaccine. TCRdb ran MiXCR on the RT-PCR reads and lists one entry per CDR3 protein. The sample has 650,000 or so distinct CDR3 sequences, 11% to 15% seen once. The source was PBMCs from blood, collected less than 15 days before vaccination. The receptor set was obtained from a middle-aged man who received an inactivated influenza vaccine. CDR3s include the opening cysteine and the closing phenylalanine or tryptophan. The D gene is left open where the match is weak. Size values are once, few and many counts, or a class for expanded clones, and some rows have none.

few,TRBV4-2,.,TRBJ2-7,TGTGCCAGCAGCCAAGACTCAATCATGGTAGGATACGAGCAGTACTTC,CASSQDSIMVGYEQYF
.,TRBV29-1,.,TRBJ2-7,TGCAGCGTTGTCGGGGCCGCCTTCTACGAGCAGTACTTC,CSVVGAAFYEQYF
few,TRBV7-8,TRBD2,TRBJ2-7,TGTGCCAGCAGCTTTAGGGGACTAGCGTGGAACGAGCAGTACTTC,CASSFRGLAWNEQYF
few,TRBV28,.,TRBJ1-6,TGTGCCAGCACCTCTCCTACTGTCCATAATTCACCCCTCCACTTT,CASTSPTVHNSPLHF
.,TRBV7-2,TRBD2,TRBJ2-3,TGTGCCAGCAGCTTACGCCGGGGGGGCCAAAGGAGGGCAGATACGCAGTATTTT,CASSLRRGGQRRADTQYF
few,TRBV9,.,TRBJ2-2,TGTGCCAGCACGAGAACAGTCTCCGGGGAGCTGTTTTTT,CASTRTVSGELFF
.,TRBV20-1,TRBD2,TRBJ2-5,TGCAGTGCCATGGGGACTAGCGGGGGACAAGAGACCCAGTACTTC,CSAMGTSGGQETQYF
few,TRBV29-1,.,TRBJ2-1,TGCAGCGTTGAAGTGAGGGGGCGGGGGTCCTACAATGAGCAGTTCTTC,CSVEVRGRGSYNEQFF
.,TRBV3-1,TRBD1,TRBJ1-2,TGTGCCAGCAGCGCGTCGGACAGGGCTTTCGATGGCTACACCTTC,CASSASDRAFDGYTF
.,TRBV7-9,.,TRBJ1-2,TGTGCCAGCAGCTTTCGAGGGGCGGATAACTATGGCTACACCTTC,CASSFRGADNYGYTF
.,TRBV5-1,.,TRBJ2-7,TGCGCCAGCAGCTTGGGTCTAGTCGGAGGCTACGAGCAGTACTTC,CASSLGLVGGYEQYF
.,TRBV7-9,TRBD1,TRBJ2-7,TGTGCCACAACTTCCGGGACAGGGAAAGGCGAGCAGTACTTC,CATTSGTGKGEQYF
.,TRBV15,.,TRBJ2-5,TGTGCCACCAGCACAGGCCACCAAGAGACCCAGTACTTC,CATSTGHQETQYF
few,TRBV29-1,TRBD1,TRBJ2-1,TGCAGCGTTACAGGGGTCTTCAACTACAATGAGCAGTTCTTC,CSVTGVFNYNEQFF
few,TRBV9,TRBD2,TRBJ2-1,TGTGCCAGCAGCGTAAGCGGGAGCTATTTTTATCGCTCCTACAATGAGCAGTTCTTC,CASSVSGSYFYRSYNEQFF
many,TRBV12-3/TRBV12-4,.,TRBJ1-1,TGTGCCAGCAGTTTGGGGCCAGAAGTACCGAACGCTGAAGCTTTCTTT,CASSLGPEVPNAEAFF
.,TRBV7-2,.,TRBJ2-1,TGTGCCAGCAGCTTCGGTACAGGGAGACGGAATGAGCAGTTCTTC,CASSFGTGRRNEQFF
many,TRBV9,.,TRBJ1-1,TGTGCCAGCAGCGCAACCTTGGGGTACGGGTCCAACACTGAAGCTTTCTTT,CASSATLGYGSNTEAFF
few,TRBV3-1,TRBD2,TRBJ2-7,TGTGCCAGCAGCCGGACTAGCGGGGGCCCCTACGAGCAGTACTTC,CASSRTSGGPYEQYF
few,TRBV14,.,TRBJ2-1,TGTGCCAGCAGCCCAGTAGGTGTCGGCCGGGATGAGCAGTTCTTC,CASSPVGVGRDEQFF
.,TRBV5-4,.,TRBJ1-3,TGTGCCAGCAGCTTAGGGGCTAGGGGTTATTCATCTGCTGGAAACACCATATATTTT,CASSLGARGYSSAGNTIYF
few,TRBV12-3/TRBV12-4,TRBD2,TRBJ2-2,TGTGCCAGCAGTTTCCCTAGCGGGGGCTCCTGGGAGCTGTTTTTT,CASSFPSGGSWELFF
few,TRBV20-1,TRBD1,TRBJ1-5,TGCAGTGCTAGGAGAGGGACAGGGGGCAATCAGCCCCAGCATTTT,CSARRGTGGNQPQHF
.,TRBV4-3,TRBD2,TRBJ2-1,TGCGCCAGCAGCCCTGGGGTAGCGGGGGCCCTCCTCCACTACAGTGAGCAGTTCTTC,CASSPGVAGALLHYSEQFF
many,TRBV29-1,.,TRBJ1-5,TGCAGCGTTAGATTCTCGGGTGTTGGCAATCAGCCCCAGCATTTT,CSVRFSGVGNQPQHF
few,TRBV5-1,TRBD1,TRBJ1-2,TGCGCCAGCAGCTTGGGGACAGGGTCTGTTGGCTACACCTTC,CASSLGTGSVGYTF
few,TRBV29-1,TRBD2,TRBJ2-1,TGCAGCGTCTTTGGTGGACTAGCGGGAACCTACAATGAGCAGTTCTTC,CSVFGGLAGTYNEQFF
few,TRBV6-5,.,TRBJ1-1,TGTGCCAGCAGTATAGGACAGGAAGCTTTCTTT,CASSIGQEAFF
few,TRBV5-1,.,TRBJ2-2,TGCGCCAGCACCTACGACTCCTACACCGGGGAGCTGTTTTTT,CASTYDSYTGELFF
.,TRBV10-3,TRBD1,TRBJ1-6,TGTGCCATCAGTGAGTCTGGGAGACAGGGGACCCTTAATTCACCCCTCCACTTT,CAISESGRQGTLNSPLHF
.,TRBV12-3/TRBV12-4,.,TRBJ2-1,TGTGCCAGCAGTTTAGAGAGCAGGTTCGATGAGCAGTTCTTC,CASSLESRFDEQFF
.,TRBV6-1,.,TRBJ2-7,TGTGCCAGCAGTGAATTTGGTCCCTACGAGCAGTACTTC,CASSEFGPYEQYF
.,TRBV6-2/TRBV6-3,.,TRBJ2-1,TGTGCCAGCAGACTAGGGGGGGACAATGAGCAGTCCTTC,CASRLGGDNEQSF
few,TRBV5-1,TRBD2,TRBJ2-1,TGCGCCAGCGCTATAGCGGGACCTTACAATGAGCAGTTCTTC,CASAIAGPYNEQFF
few,TRBV27,.,TRBJ2-7,TGTGCCAGCAGTTTAATCTCGAAAACCCCAAAAACCTACGAGCAGTACTTC,CASSLISKTPKTYEQYF
few,TRBV20-1,.,TRBJ2-2,TGCAGTGCTAGAGATGAGGCCAGGGTCACCGGGGAGCTGTTTTTT,CSARDEARVTGELFF
few,TRBV7-2,.,TRBJ2-7,TGTGCCAGCACCCCCGGAGGGAGCGGCGAGCAGTACTTC,CASTPGGSGEQYF
.,TRBV9,TRBD2,TRBJ2-1,TGTGCCAGCAGCGCATTTAGCGGGGACTACAATGAGCAGTTCTTC,CASSAFSGDYNEQFF
.,TRBV12-3/TRBV12-4,TRBD1,TRBJ1-1,TGTGCCAGCACCCTACAGGGGGTTGGGACTGAAGCTTTCTTT,CASTLQGVGTEAFF